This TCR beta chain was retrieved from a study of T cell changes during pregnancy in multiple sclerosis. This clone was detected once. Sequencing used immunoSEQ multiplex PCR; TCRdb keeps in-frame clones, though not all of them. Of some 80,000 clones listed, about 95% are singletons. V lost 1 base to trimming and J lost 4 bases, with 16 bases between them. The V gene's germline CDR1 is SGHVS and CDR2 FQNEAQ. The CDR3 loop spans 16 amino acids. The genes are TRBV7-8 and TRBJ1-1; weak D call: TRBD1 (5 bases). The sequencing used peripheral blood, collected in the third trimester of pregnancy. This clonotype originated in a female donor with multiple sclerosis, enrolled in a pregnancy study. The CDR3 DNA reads TGTGCCAGCAGCTTAGGGGGGGTCGAGAGTCGCACTGAAGCTTTCTTT. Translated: CASSLGGVESRTEAFF.